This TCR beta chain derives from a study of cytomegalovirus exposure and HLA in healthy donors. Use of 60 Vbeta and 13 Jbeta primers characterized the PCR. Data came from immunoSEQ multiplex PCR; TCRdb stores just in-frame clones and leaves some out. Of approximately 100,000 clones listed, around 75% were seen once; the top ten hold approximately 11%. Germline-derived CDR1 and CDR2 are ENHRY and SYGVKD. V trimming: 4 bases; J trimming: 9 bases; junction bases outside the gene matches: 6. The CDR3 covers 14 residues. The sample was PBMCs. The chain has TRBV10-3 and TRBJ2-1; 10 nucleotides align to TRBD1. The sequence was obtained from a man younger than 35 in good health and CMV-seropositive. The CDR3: CAISVGQGDGEQFF. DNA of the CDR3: TGTGCCATCAGTGTAGGACAGGGGGACGGTGAGCAGTTCTTC.